The entry that follows covers one TCR beta chain sequence. Using unique molecular identifiers, the investigators prepared the TCRbeta library. In TCRdb, the PCR reads were re-called with MiXCR into one record per CDR3 protein. The sample has approximately 1,000,000 distinct CDR3 sequences, about 29% seen once. The entry originates in a study of T-cell reconstitution after alpha-beta-depleted transplantation in children. This CDR3 is built from 16 residues. Trimming pared 5 bases from V and 0 bases from J, leaving 16 bases between. CDR1 and CDR2 from the germline V gene are SQVTM and ANQGSEA. The material was PBMCs, mostly from graft donor cells, obtained 360 days after TCRalphabeta/CD19-depleted stem cell transplant. The sequence was collected from a boy under three years old who had a stem cell transplant for SCID, so the T cells may come from the graft donor. The rearrangement joins TRBV29-1 to TRBJ2-2, with D perhaps matching TRBD1 or TRBD2 (6 bases each). CDR3 protein: CSVKFFRGPNTGELFF. The CDR3 nucleotides read TGCAGCGTTAAATTTTTCCGGGGGCCGAACACCGGGGAGCTGTTTTTT.